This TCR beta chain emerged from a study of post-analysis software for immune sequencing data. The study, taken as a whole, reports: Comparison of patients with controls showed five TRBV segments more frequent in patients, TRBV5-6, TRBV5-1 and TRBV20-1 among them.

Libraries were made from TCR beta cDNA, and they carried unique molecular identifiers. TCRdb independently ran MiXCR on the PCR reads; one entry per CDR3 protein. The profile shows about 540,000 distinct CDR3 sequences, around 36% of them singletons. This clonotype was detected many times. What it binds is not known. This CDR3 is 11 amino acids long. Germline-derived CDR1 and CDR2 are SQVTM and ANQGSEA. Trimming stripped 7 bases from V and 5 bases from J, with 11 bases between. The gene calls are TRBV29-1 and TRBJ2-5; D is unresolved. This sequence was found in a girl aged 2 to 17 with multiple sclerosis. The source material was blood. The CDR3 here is CSGTTGETQYF. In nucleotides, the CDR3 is TGCAGCGGCACTACTGGGGAGACCCAGTACTTC. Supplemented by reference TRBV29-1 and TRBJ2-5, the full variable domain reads SAVISQKPSRDICQRGTSLTIQCQVDSQVTMMFWYRQQPGQSLTLIATANQGSEATYESGFVIDKFPISRPNLTFSTLTVSNMSPEDSSIYLCSGTTGETQYFGPGTRLLVL.